These 32 T cell receptor beta chains were sequenced from one sample in a study of cytotoxic CD8 clonotypes in ibrutinib-treated CLL. Sequenced by immunoSEQ multiplex PCR; TCRdb stores in-frame clones only, minus some. The sample has approximately 330,000 clones, roughly 79% seen once; the top ten hold roughly 6.3%. The sample consisted of PBMCs, taken before ibrutinib treatment. The source is a human donor with chronic lymphocytic leukemia.

The chain joins TRBV15 to TRBJ2-5, with D perhaps matching TRBD1 or TRBD2 (5 bases each). Trimming took 0 bases from V and 5 from J, leaving 13 bases between them. Germline CDR1 is LNHNV and CDR2 is YYDKDF (reference sequence). The CDR3 has 15 residues. In DNA form, the CDR3 reads TGTGCCACCAGCAGAGATTTCCGGGGCTGGGAGACCCAGTACTTC. Translation gives CATSRDFRGWETQYF. Together with reference TRBV15 and TRBJ2-5, the CDR3 gives the full variable domain: DAMVIQNPRYQVTQFGKPVTLSCSQTLNHNVMYWYQQKSSQAPKLLFHYYDKDFNNEADTPDNFQSRRPNTSFCFLDIRSPGLGDTAMYLCATSRDFRGWETQYFGPGTRLLVL.

The V gene is TRBV7-2, the J gene TRBJ2-4; unclear D gene. Trimming removed 3 bases from V and 5 bases from J, with 5 bases in between. CDR1 and CDR2 (germline): SGHTA, FQGNSA. The CDR3 runs 12 residues. The CDR3, as DNA: TGTGCCAGCAGCTTTACAGAAAACATTCAGTACTTC. This encodes CASSFTENIQYF. Full variable domain (outside the CDR3, taken from reference TRBV7-2 and TRBJ2-4): GAGVSQSPSNKVTEKGKDVELRCDPISGHTALYWYRQSLGQGLEFLIYFQGNSAPDKSGLPSDRFSAERTGGSVSTLTIQRTQQEDSAVYLCASSFTENIQYFGAGTRLSVL.

The chain uses TRBV9 and TRBJ1-4; D uncertain. V gave up 4 bases and J gave up 5 bases, with 9 bases separating them. The CDR3 is 13 amino acids. CDR1 is SGDLS, CDR2 YYNGEE, per germline. The CDR3 DNA reads TGTGCCAGCAGCTCGACTGGGAATGAAAAACTGTTTTTT. Translated: CASSSTGNEKLFF. The full variable domain, with the rest looked up from reference TRBV9 and TRBJ1-4, is DSGVTQTPKHLITATGQRVTLRCSPRSGDLSVYWYQQSLDQGLQFLIQYYNGEERAKGNILERFSAQQFPDLHSELNLSSLELGDSALYFCASSSTGNEKLFFGSGTQLSVL.

The chain has TRBV21-1 and TRBJ2-3; TRBD2 is the table's D call, not checked against the DNA. TRBV21-1 is a documented pseudogene. The length of the CDR3 is 14 residues. The CDR3 nucleotides are TGTGCCAGCAGCAAGAGTTTCGGCACAGATACGCAGTATTTT. Translating gives CASSKSFGTDTQYF.

The chain is built from TRBV9 and TRBJ1-2; TRBD1 agrees at 10 bases. This CDR3 spans 16 amino acids. Looked up from germline, CDR1 is SGDLS and CDR2 is YYNGEE. J lost 5 bases, V lost 4 bases, and 11 bases had no gene match. The CDR3 bases are TGTGCCAGCAGCCCCCAGGGACAGGGGATAAGTTATGGCTACACCTTC. Its translation: CASSPQGQGISYGYTF.

This clone has just a few counts. The CDR3 protein is CASSIQTGNTEAFF. The CDR3 DNA follows: TGCGCCAGCAGCATTCAGACAGGGAACACTGAAGCTTTCTTT. J is TRBJ1-1 and V is TRBV5-1, with D perhaps TRBD1 (6 bases). Trimming removed 4 bases from V and 1 base from J, with 11 bases in between. Germline V CDR1 and CDR2: SGHRS, YFSETQ. This CDR3 contains 14 residues.

The rearrangement uses TRBV7-9 and TRBJ1-1; the D is unclear. Trimming took 8 bases from V and 5 from J, leaving 12 bases between them. The CDR3 is 12 residues long. Germline V gene lookup returns CDR1 SEHNR and CDR2 FQNEAQ (reference sequence). This chain's CDR3 is CASRYGWTEAFF. The DNA of the CDR3 is TGTGCCAGCCGCTACGGGTGGACTGAAGCTTTCTTT.

The chain uses TRBV2 and TRBJ2-5; TRBD1 matches at 7 bases. Germline CDR1 is SNHLY and CDR2 is FYNNEI. CDR3 length equals 14 residues. Trimming at V came to 2 bases and at J to 5 bases, leaving 5 bases not matched to a gene. The chain's CDR3 is CASSEQGVRETQYF. The CDR3 nucleotides are TGTGCCAGCAGTGAACAGGGGGTCCGGGAGACCCAGTACTTC. Looking up the rest from reference TRBV2 and TRBJ2-5 gives the full variable domain: EPEVTQTPSHQVTQMGQEVILRCVPISNHLYFYWYRQILGQKVEFLVSFYNNEISEKSEIFDDQFSVERPDGSNFTLKIRSTKLEDSAMYFCASSEQGVRETQYFGPGTRLLVL.

The J gene is TRBJ2-7, the V gene TRBV5-5, with unresolved D. V was pared by 2 bases and J by 2 bases, with 8 bases between. The CDR3 is 13 amino acids. CDR1 is SGHKS, CDR2 YYEKEE, per germline (reference sequence). Here the CDR3 reads CASSFDLPYEQYF. For the CDR3, the DNA is TGTGCCAGCAGCTTCGACTTACCCTACGAGCAGTACTTC.

This clone has only a few counts. The V and J genes are TRBV9 and TRBJ2-7; 11 bases match TRBD2. Looked up from germline, CDR1 is SGDLS and CDR2 is YYNGEE. V trimming: 4 bases; J trimming: 7 bases; junction bases outside the gene matches: 13. This CDR3 contains 16 residues. CDR3 sequence reads: CASSTRTSGQGGEQYF. The DNA of the CDR3 is TGTGCCAGCAGCACACGGACTAGCGGGCAGGGTGGGGAGCAGTACTTC.

The chain combines TRBV7-2 with TRBJ2-7, with a possible D match to TRBD2 (5 bases). The CDR3 totals 14 residues. The germline V gene has CDR1 SGHTA and CDR2 FQGNSA. The V end lost 4 bases, the J end lost 1 base, and 11 bases lay between the germline ends. CDR3 loop: CASSSLLGSYEQYF. In DNA form, the CDR3 reads TGTGCCAGCAGCTCGCTACTAGGTTCCTACGAGCAGTACTTC.

This rearrangement joins TRBV2 to TRBJ2-3; D is uncertain. CDR1 is SNHLY, CDR2 FYNNEI, per germline. The CDR3 runs to 12 residues. V lost 7 bases to trimming and J lost 4 bases, with 9 bases between them. CDR3 in DNA: TGTGCCAGCACCTCCCTGGCAGATACGCAGTATTTT. Residues: CASTSLADTQYF.

V is TRBV15 and J is TRBJ2-7; TRBD2 matches 9 bases. The trim removed 0 bases at V and 5 bases at J, leaving 14 bases unmatched. The CDR3 length is 18 residues. The germline V gene has CDR1 LNHNV and CDR2 YYDKDF (reference sequence). The CDR3 reads CATSRDLQALAGSHEQYF. CDR3 DNA: TGTGCCACCAGCAGAGATCTCCAGGCTCTAGCGGGATCCCACGAGCAGTACTTC.

J is TRBJ2-7 and V is TRBV20-1, with D perhaps matching TRBD1 or TRBD2 (5 bases each). The CDR3 runs 11 residues. V was clipped by 6 bases and J by 6 bases, with 12 bases between them. The V gene's germline CDR1 is DFQATT and CDR2 SNEGSKA (reference sequence). CDR3 loop: CSATPGLEQYF. DNA of the CDR3: TGCAGTGCCACGCCGGGGCTCGAGCAGTACTTC.

This clone appeared a single time. The chain couples TRBV5-1 to TRBJ2-6; unclear D gene. Per the germline V gene, CDR1 is SGHRS and CDR2 is YFSETQ. V shed 2 bases and J shed 0 bases, with 9 bases lying between them. The CDR3 totals 16 residues. In DNA form, the CDR3 reads TGCGCCAGCAGCTTCTACAGCGACTCTGGGGCCAACGTCCTGACTTTC. This codes for CASSFYSDSGANVLTF.

This chain links TRBV6-4 with TRBJ2-2, with D maybe TRBD1 (5 bases). The CDR3 consists of 14 residues. Germline loops: CDR1 MRHNA, CDR2 SNTAGT. V was trimmed by 5 bases and J by 6 bases, leaving 13 bases between them. CDR3 sequence (DNA): TGTGCCAGCAGTTTCCAGGGTTTATCCGGGGAGCTGTTTTTT. Translation gives CASSFQGLSGELFF.

The chain links TRBV6-1 to TRBJ2-7, with 7 bases identical to TRBD2. Unmatched junction bases numbered 2, after V lost 6 bases and J lost 0 bases. CDR1 and CDR2 (germline): MNHNS, SASEGT. The CDR3 runs to 13 residues. DNA of the CDR3: TGTGCCAGCAGGGGGGGGGACTCCTACGAGCAGTACTTC. This gives the protein CASRGGDSYEQYF.

CDR3 amino acids: CASSLHEGRDEQYF. The CDR3 bases are TGTGCCAGCAGCTTACATGAGGGGCGCGACGAGCAGTACTTC. The chain uses TRBV7-9 and TRBJ2-7; D assignment may be TRBD1 or TRBD2 (5 bases each). Trimming took off 2 bases at V and 5 bases at J, with 13 bases between the two ends. The CDR3 covers 14 residues. Germline-derived CDR1 and CDR2 are SEHNR and FQNEAQ (reference sequence).

The rearrangement uses TRBV12-2 and TRBJ2-3; TRBD2, the table's D call, lacks a check against the DNA. TRBV12-2 is assigned pseudogene status. The length of the CDR3 is 17 residues. The CDR3 DNA follows: TGTGCAAGTCGCTTCGGGACTAGCGGGACTGGGGCAGATACGCAGTATTTT. Translated: CASRFGTSGTGADTQYF.

The chain recombines TRBV9 with TRBJ1-1; 7 bases match TRBD1. Unmatched junction bases numbered 6, after V lost 3 bases and J lost 4 bases. The CDR3 extends over 14 amino acids. The germline V gene encodes CDR1 SGDLS and CDR2 YYNGEE. CDR3 nucleotide sequence: TGTGCCAGCAGCGGACGACAGGGCTCCACTGAAGCTTTCTTT. Translated, it gives CASSGRQGSTEAFF.

This rearrangement joins TRBV29-1 to TRBJ2-4, with D possibly matching TRBD2 (6 bases). V was trimmed by 6 bases and J by 2 bases, leaving 14 bases between them. The CDR3 is 14 amino acids. CDR1 is SQVTM, CDR2 ANQGSEA, per germline. The CDR3 spells CSVARDSSKNIQYF. The CDR3 nucleotides are TGCAGCGTCGCCCGGGACTCCTCCAAAAACATTCAGTACTTC.

The gene calls are TRBV18 and TRBJ1-1, with 9 bases identical to TRBD1. Germline V gives CDR1 KGHSH, CDR2 LQKENI. Trimming cost V 0 bases and J 6 bases; bases outside gene matches: 2. The length of the CDR3 is 14 residues. The CDR3 is CASSPPNRGPEAFF. CDR3 sequence (DNA): TGTGCCAGCTCACCACCGAACAGGGGGCCTGAAGCTTTCTTT.

The gene calls are TRBV29-1 and TRBJ2-5; D is ambiguous. Germline V CDR1 and CDR2: SQVTM, ANQGSEA. V gave up 3 bases and J gave up 0 bases, with 8 bases separating them. This CDR3 comprises 13 residues. The CDR3 region is CSVEGTDQETQYF. CDR3 DNA sequence: TGCAGCGTTGAGGGAACAGACCAAGAGACCCAGTACTTC.

The V and J genes are TRBV2 and TRBJ1-2; 7 positions agree with TRBD1. Germline values: CDR1 SNHLY, CDR2 FYNNEI. The CDR3 loop spans 11 amino acids. J lost 8 bases, V lost 10 bases, and 7 bases had no gene match. CDR3 loop: CAKDRASGYTF. CDR3 nucleotides: TGTGCCAAAGACAGGGCCAGCGGCTACACCTTC.

This chain connects TRBV7-9 to TRBJ1-5; 7 bases match TRBD1. V lost 7 bases, J lost 4 bases, and 4 bases stayed unmatched. CDR3 length: 13 residues. Germline loops: CDR1 SEHNR, CDR2 FQNEAQ (reference sequence). The DNA of the CDR3 is TGTGCCAGCAACCGGACAGGAAATCAGCCCCAGCATTTT. Its protein is CASNRTGNQPQHF.

The chain recombines TRBV2 with TRBJ1-5; D remains unclear. This CDR3 has 15 residues. The V and J ends lost 7 bases and 0 bases respectively, with 13 bases between them. CDR1 SNHLY and CDR2 FYNNEI come from the germline V gene. The CDR3 here is CASKRTVISNQPQHF. The CDR3 nucleotides are TGTGCCAGCAAGAGAACTGTTATTAGCAATCAGCCCCAGCATTTT.

The chain carries TRBV7-2 and TRBJ2-5, with 10 nucleotides matching TRBD2. TRBJ2-7 matches the DNA end more closely, so the J call is doubtful. CDR3 size: 15 residues. Per germline, CDR1 SGHTA and CDR2 FQGNSA. The CDR3 reads CASSLALAGPYEQYF. For the CDR3, the DNA is TGTGCCAGCAGCTTAGCACTAGCGGGACCCTACGAGCAGTACTTC.

The chain employs TRBV29-1 and TRBJ1-1, with unresolved D. This CDR3 is 12 amino acids long. The V end lost 3 bases, the J end lost 1 base, and 6 bases lay between the germline ends. The germline gives CDR1 SQVTM, CDR2 ANQGSEA. The CDR3 sequence: CSVDLGNTEAFF. CDR3 in DNA: TGCAGCGTTGATCTGGGGAACACTGAAGCTTTCTTT.

The chain has TRBV11-3 and TRBJ2-5; 9 bases line up with TRBD2. This CDR3 has 15 amino acids. Germline loops: CDR1 SGHNT, CDR2 YENEEA. Germline trimming cut 5 bases from V and 5 bases from J; bases unmatched to any gene: 9. CDR3 nucleotide sequence: TGTGCCAGCAGCCCAACGGGACTAGCCGGGGAGACCCAGTACTTC. Its translation: CASSPTGLAGETQYF.

The chain combines TRBV25-1 with TRBJ2-1, with D possibly being TRBD2 (6 bases). The V end was cut by 1 base, the J end by 8 bases, with 15 bases between. Looked up from germline, CDR1 is MGHDK and CDR2 is SYGVNS. The CDR3 runs to 15 residues. CDR3 sequence: CASSELNGSFDEQFF. CDR3 sequence (DNA): TGTGCCAGCAGTGAATTGAACGGGAGCTTCGATGAGCAGTTCTTC. The full variable domain, with the rest looked up from reference TRBV25-1 and TRBJ2-1, is EADIYQTPRYLVIGTGKKITLECSQTMGHDKMYWYQQDPGMELHLIHYSYGVNSTEKGDLSSESTVSRIRTEHFPLTLESARPSHTSQYLCASSELNGSFDEQFFGPGTRLTVL.

The V and J genes are TRBV6-5 and TRBJ2-7, with D uncertain. Per germline, CDR1 MNHEY and CDR2 SVGAGI. Between the trimmed V and J ends, which lost 0 bases and 2 bases, there was a span of 8 bases. CDR3 length: 14 residues. CDR3 residues: CASSYSSLAYEQYF. CDR3 nucleotides: TGTGCCAGCAGTTACTCGAGCCTAGCCTACGAGCAGTACTTC.

A few counts support this clone. This sequence joins TRBV20-1 and TRBJ1-2, with D uncertain. Trimming cost V 4 bases and J 7 bases, with 7 bases left between them. The CDR3 loop spans 10 amino acids. Per germline, CDR1 DFQATT and CDR2 SNEGSKA (reference sequence). This chain's CDR3 is CSAKTRGYTF. The CDR3 DNA reads TGCAGTGCTAAGACCCGTGGCTACACCTTC.